This T cell receptor beta chain came from a study of T-cell reconstitution after alpha-beta-depleted transplantation in children. Notes on the study in general: Expanded graft clones numbering several hundred reportedly gave rise to alpha-beta T cells about two months after transplant.

A TCRbeta library incorporating unique molecular identifiers was prepared. MiXCR, run by TCRdb on the PCR reads, gives a single entry per CDR3 protein. The sample has about 400,000 distinct CDR3 sequences; about a sixth are singletons. Comments on this clonotype: Its antigen remains unidentified.

This sequence was found in a boy younger than two who had a stem cell transplant for Wiskott-Aldrich syndrome, so the T cells may come from the graft donor. Specimen: PBMCs, mostly from graft donor cells, collected 360 days after TCRalphabeta/CD19-depleted stem cell transplant.

DNA for the CDR3: TGTGCCAGCAGCCGATCCAGGCCCCTTTACAATGAGCAGTTCTTC. As protein: CASSRSRPLYNEQFF. This chain joins TRBV7-9 and TRBJ2-1, with D unresolved. Germline V lookup: CDR1 SEHNR, CDR2 FQNEAQ (reference sequence). Trimming shortened V by 5 bases and J by 4 bases, and 15 bases separated the two germline ends. This CDR3 contains 15 residues.